The 20 T cell receptor beta chains reported below all come from one sample, sequenced in a study of human T cells and chemical hapten exposure. As to time point: patch test 1, 2 weeks after DPC sensitization. Treatment given: therapeutic diphenylcyclopropenone sensitization with weekly scalp DPC. TCRdb recomputed calls from the RACE reads with MiXCR, one row per CDR3 protein. The sample has roughly 180,000 distinct CDR3 sequences, about a fifth seen once. Sample: whole blood, taken in connection with sensitization to the hapten diphenylcyclopropenone (DPC). These receptor sequences come from a woman in her fifties or sixties with alopecia areata. Some clones in this sample may be carry-over from other donors' samples.

This clonotype has just a few counts. The chain is built from TRBV6-5 and TRBJ2-7; tentative D call: TRBD1 (6 bases). The germline CDR1 and CDR2 sequences are MNHEY and SVGAGI. Between the trimmed V and J ends, which lost 0 bases and 3 bases, there was a span of 18 bases. There are 17 residues in the CDR3. The CDR3 loop reads CASSYSYSRDTRYEQYF. CDR3 DNA sequence: TGTGCCAGCAGTTACTCGTATAGCAGGGACACCCGCTACGAGCAGTACTTC.

The J gene is TRBJ2-1, the V gene TRBV20-1, with D perhaps TRBD2 (7 bases). Germline CDR1 reads DFQATT; CDR2 reads SNEGSKA (reference sequence). V shed 6 bases and J shed 12 bases, with 18 bases lying between them. This CDR3 is built from 12 residues. The CDR3 DNA sequence: TGCAGTGCCGGGCTGGGGGGAGGGGGGCAGTTCTTC. Translated: CSAGLGGGGQFF.

Only a few counts were recorded for this clonotype. The CDR3 DNA follows: TGTGCCAGCAGTAGGATGGGGGGAAACTATGGCTACACCTTC. This codes for CASSRMGGNYGYTF. The V and J genes are TRBV12-3 or TRBV12-4 and TRBJ1-2, with TRBD1 as a possible D gene (5 bases). Trimming took off 5 bases at V and 2 bases at J, with 12 bases between the two ends. CDR3 length equals 14 residues.

This clonotype was recorded a few times. The chain carries TRBV2 and TRBJ2-2; TRBD2 matches 12 bases. CDR1 SNHLY and CDR2 FYNNEI come from the germline V gene. J lost 7 bases, V lost 6 bases, and 6 bases had no gene match. The CDR3 is 15 residues long. The CDR3 bases are TGTGCCAGCAGCGCTGGGACTAGCGGGTACGGGGAGCTGTTTTTT. It specifies CASSAGTSGYGELFF.

A few counts support this clonotype. CDR3: CASGGGIEAFF. The CDR3 region has the DNA TGTGCCAGCGGCGGTGGGATTGAAGCTTTCTTT. The chain joins TRBV3-1 to TRBJ1-1; unclear D gene. The germline CDR1 and CDR2 sequences are LGHDT and YNNKEL (reference sequence). This CDR3 is built from 11 residues. Trimming removed 8 bases at V and 7 bases at J, with 11 bases between.

The V call is TRBV10-3, the J call TRBJ2-1; 12 bases agree with TRBD2. The CDR3 is 16 amino acids. In germline, CDR1 is ENHRY, CDR2 SYGVKD. Unmatched junction bases numbered 7, after V lost 6 bases and J lost 4 bases. The CDR3 DNA is TGTGCCATCAGCACGGGACTAGCGGGCCTTTACAATGAGCAGTTCTTC. Protein: CAISTGLAGLYNEQFF.

This clonotype came up a few times. The chain has TRBV2 and TRBJ2-2; 7 bases map to TRBD1. The germline gives CDR1 SNHLY, CDR2 FYNNEI. This CDR3 is built from 15 residues. Unmatched junction bases numbered 5, after V lost 6 bases and J lost 1 base. CDR3 nucleotides: TGTGCCAGCAGCTCCCGGACAGGGAACACCGGGGAGCTGTTTTTT. Encoded protein: CASSSRTGNTGELFF.

The rearrangement links TRBV12-3 or TRBV12-4 to TRBJ2-1; TRBD1 agrees at 8 bases. The CDR3 consists of 15 residues. V was clipped by 6 bases and J by 5 bases; unmatched bases: 9. CDR3: CASRGPGQDNNEQFF. CDR3 DNA sequence: TGTGCCAGCAGGGGGCCGGGACAGGACAACAATGAGCAGTTCTTC.

The genes are TRBV29-1 and TRBJ1-4; D may be TRBD1 (6 bases). CDR1 is SQVTM, CDR2 ANQGSEA, per germline. This CDR3 has 14 amino acids. V was shortened by 4 bases and J by 7 bases, with 16 bases between the two germline ends. The CDR3 DNA reads as TGCAGCGTTGGAAATACAGGGTTCGGTGAAAAACTGTTTTTT. It codes for CSVGNTGFGEKLFF.

The chain joins TRBV6-6 to TRBJ2-7; tentatively, D is TRBD2 (5 bases). This CDR3 spans 12 amino acids. CDR1 and CDR2 (germline): MNHNY, SVGAGI (reference sequence). The V gene lost 2 bases and the J gene lost 4 bases, with 6 bases spanning the gap. CDR3 bases: TGTGCCAGCAGTTACCGGGATTACGAGCAGTACTTC. Translating it yields CASSYRDYEQYF.

This clonotype has only a few counts. This sequence joins TRBV27 and TRBJ2-7, with 7 bases matching TRBD2. Germline V gene data show CDR1 as MNHEY and CDR2 as SMNVEV (reference sequence). J was trimmed by 3 bases and V by 1 base; bases with no gene match: 3. This CDR3 has 14 amino acids. In nucleotides, the CDR3 is TGTGCCAGCAGTTTATTTGCTAGCGGCTACGAGCAGTACTTC. Protein: CASSLFASGYEQYF.

The chain carries TRBV5-1 and TRBJ2-7; a weak D match, TRBD2 (6 bases). V lost 7 bases, J lost 4 bases, and 18 bases lay in between. Germline values: CDR1 SGHRS, CDR2 YFSETQ. The CDR3 extends over 14 amino acids. CDR3 amino acids: CASGLAGTGYEQYF. The CDR3 nucleotides read TGCGCCAGCGGTTTGGCGGGAACCGGGTACGAGCAGTACTTC.

The gene calls are TRBV29-1 and TRBJ1-3; D unresolved. Trimming removed 1 base from V and 8 bases from J, with 6 bases in between. Germline V gives CDR1 SQVTM, CDR2 ANQGSEA. The CDR3 is 11 residues long. The CDR3 loop reads CSVEGVDTIYF. The DNA for the CDR3 is TGCAGCGTTGAAGGGGTAGACACCATATATTTT.

The gene calls are TRBV20-1 and TRBJ1-2; 7 nucleotides align to TRBD1. Trimming took 6 bases from V and 0 from J; bases not matched to a gene: 4. The CDR3 sequence is 13 residues long. Germline CDR1 DFQATT, CDR2 SNEGSKA (reference sequence). DNA for the CDR3: TGCAGTGCAACCGGGACAGCTAACTATGGCTACACCTTC. This gives the protein CSATGTANYGYTF.

This clonotype turned up a few times. V usage is TRBV20-1 and J usage is TRBJ2-1, with TRBD2 matching 10 bases. The CDR3 has 17 amino acids. The V gene end was trimmed by 2 bases and the J gene end by 7 bases; junction bases not matched to a gene: 14. CDR1 is DFQATT, CDR2 SNEGSKA, per germline (reference sequence). The CDR3 DNA sequence: TGCAGTGCTAGATTCTCAAAGCGGGAGGGCTCGGGGAATGAGCAGTTCTTC. This gives the protein CSARFSKREGSGNEQFF.

This clonotype was detected only a few times. The chain couples TRBV7-9 to TRBJ1-1; D is unclear. CDR1 is SEHNR and CDR2 is FQNEAQ in the germline V gene (reference sequence). CDR3 length: 14 amino acids. V lost 0 bases to trimming and J lost 3 bases, with 8 bases between them. CDR3 residues: CASSLAGFHTEAFF. The CDR3 bases are TGTGCCAGCAGCTTAGCCGGGTTCCACACTGAAGCTTTCTTT.

The chain has TRBV3-1 and TRBJ1-1; D uncertain. The CDR3 spans 13 residues. Trimming cost V 1 base and J 14 bases, with 17 bases left between them. Germline CDR1 reads LGHDT; CDR2 reads YNNKEL (reference sequence). CDR3 region: CASSQGKRALGFF. The DNA of the CDR3 is TGTGCCAGCAGCCAAGGGAAGAGGGCGCTCGGATTCTTT.

The rearrangement uses TRBV15 and TRBJ2-3; TRBD2 agrees at 13 bases. Germline assignment: CDR1 LNHNV and CDR2 YYDKDF (reference sequence). The CDR3 loop spans 15 amino acids. Unmatched junction bases numbered 5, after V lost 8 bases and J lost 3 bases. CDR3 loop: CATALAGGETDTQYF. DNA for the CDR3: TGTGCCACCGCACTAGCGGGAGGGGAGACAGATACGCAGTATTTT.

The chain has TRBV28 and TRBJ1-2; no firm D call. The CDR3 is 13 amino acids. Germline V gives CDR1 MDHEN, CDR2 SYDVKM. V lost 6 bases and J lost 5, with 13 bases in between. The CDR3 DNA sequence: TGTGCCAGCAGCTCCAATAGTTGGTATGGCTACACCTTC. This translates into CASSSNSWYGYTF.

This clonotype occurred a few times. The rearrangement links TRBV12-3 or TRBV12-4 to TRBJ2-3; D is perhaps TRBD2 (5 bases). This CDR3 spans 12 amino acids. The ends were cut back, 6 bases at V and 6 bases at J, with 10 bases in the middle. The CDR3 nucleotides are TGTGCCAGCAGGGATATAGCGGATACGCAGTATTTT. Translation: CASRDIADTQYF.